This T cell receptor (beta chain) derives from a study of CD8 T cells in Susac syndrome. Study-level findings and limits: The Susac syndrome CD4+ T cell repertoires displayed no clonal expansion.

The sample holds one count of this clonotype. The antigen remains undetermined. Sequencing of TCR beta was undertaken in CD8+ and CD4+ T cells derived from blood. With random hexamers, reverse transcription was performed on roughly 0.45 to 1 ug of RNA. Across 54 Vbeta and 13 Jbeta, TCR beta CDR3 was amplified with immunoSEQ multiplex PCR. TCRdb analysed the immunoSEQ multiplex PCR reads with MiXCR anew, one entry per CDR3 protein. Of roughly 190,000 distinct CDR3 sequences in the sample, 90% to 95% are singletons; the top ten hold around 0.1%. V was cut by 4 bases and J by 1 base, with 11 bases left in between. CDR3 length equals 14 residues. Germline values: CDR1 SGHTA, CDR2 FQGNSA.

The TCR was taken from a human donor with Susac syndrome. This chain joins TRBV7-2 and TRBJ2-7; D not certain. The sample was CD4+ T cells from PBMCs. The CDR3 sequence is CASSSRPNSYEQYF. DNA for the CDR3: TGTGCCAGCAGCTCGCGACCCAATTCCTACGAGCAGTACTTC.